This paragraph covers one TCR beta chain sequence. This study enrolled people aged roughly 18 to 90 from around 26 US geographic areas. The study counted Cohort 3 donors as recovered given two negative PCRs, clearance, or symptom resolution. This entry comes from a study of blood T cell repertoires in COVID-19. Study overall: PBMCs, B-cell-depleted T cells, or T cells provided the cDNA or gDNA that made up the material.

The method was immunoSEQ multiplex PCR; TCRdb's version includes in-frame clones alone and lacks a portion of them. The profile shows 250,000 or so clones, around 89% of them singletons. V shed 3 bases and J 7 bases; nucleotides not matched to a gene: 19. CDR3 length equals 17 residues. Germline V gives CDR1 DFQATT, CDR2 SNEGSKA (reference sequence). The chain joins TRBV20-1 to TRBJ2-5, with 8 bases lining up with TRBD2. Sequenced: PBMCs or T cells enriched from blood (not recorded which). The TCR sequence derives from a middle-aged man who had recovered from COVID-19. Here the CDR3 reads CSASRGSGASKLGTQYF. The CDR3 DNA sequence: TGCAGTGCTAGTCGGGGTAGCGGGGCCTCCAAATTGGGGACCCAGTACTTC.